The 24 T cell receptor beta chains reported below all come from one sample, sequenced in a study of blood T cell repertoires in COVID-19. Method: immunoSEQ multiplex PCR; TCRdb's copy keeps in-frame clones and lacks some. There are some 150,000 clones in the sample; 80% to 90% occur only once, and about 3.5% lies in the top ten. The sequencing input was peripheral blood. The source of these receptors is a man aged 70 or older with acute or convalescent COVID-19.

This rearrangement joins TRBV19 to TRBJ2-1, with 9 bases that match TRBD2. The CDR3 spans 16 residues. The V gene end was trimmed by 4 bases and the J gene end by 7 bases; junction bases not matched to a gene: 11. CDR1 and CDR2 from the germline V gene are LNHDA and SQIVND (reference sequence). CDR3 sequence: CASSNMGGRGLNEQFF. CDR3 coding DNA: TGTGCCAGTAGTAACATGGGCGGGAGGGGGTTGAATGAGCAGTTCTTC.

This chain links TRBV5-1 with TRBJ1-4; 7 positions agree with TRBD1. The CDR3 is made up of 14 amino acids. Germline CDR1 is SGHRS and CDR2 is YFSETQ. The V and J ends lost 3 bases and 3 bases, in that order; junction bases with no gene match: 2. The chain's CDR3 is CASSYGTANEKLFF. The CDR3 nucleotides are TGCGCCAGCAGCTACGGGACAGCTAATGAAAAACTGTTTTTT.

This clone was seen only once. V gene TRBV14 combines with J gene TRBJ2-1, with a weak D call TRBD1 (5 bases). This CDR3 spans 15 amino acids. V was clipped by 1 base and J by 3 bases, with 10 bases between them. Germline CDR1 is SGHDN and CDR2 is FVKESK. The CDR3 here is CASSQVGEYYNEQFF. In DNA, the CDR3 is TGTGCCAGCAGCCAAGTAGGGGAATACTACAATGAGCAGTTCTTC.

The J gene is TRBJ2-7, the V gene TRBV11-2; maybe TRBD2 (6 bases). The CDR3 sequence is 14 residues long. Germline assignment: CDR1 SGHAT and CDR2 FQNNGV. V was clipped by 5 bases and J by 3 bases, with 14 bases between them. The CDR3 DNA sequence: TGTGCCAGCAGCCCCAGTGGAGGGCTCTACGAGCAGTACTTC. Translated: CASSPSGGLYEQYF. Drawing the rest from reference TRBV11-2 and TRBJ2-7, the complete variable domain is EAGVAQSPRYKIIEKRQSVAFWCNPISGHATLYWYQQILGQGPKLLIQFQNNGVVDDSQLPKDRFSAERLKGVDSTLKIQPAKLEDSAVYLCASSPSGGLYEQYFGPGTRLTVT.

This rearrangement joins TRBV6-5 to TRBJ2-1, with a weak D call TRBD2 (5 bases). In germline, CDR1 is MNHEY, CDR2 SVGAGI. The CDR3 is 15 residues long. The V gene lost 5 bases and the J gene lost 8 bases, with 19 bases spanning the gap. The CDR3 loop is CASSPPPYLRDEQFF. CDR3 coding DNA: TGTGCCAGCAGTCCCCCTCCGTACCTGAGGGATGAGCAGTTCTTC.

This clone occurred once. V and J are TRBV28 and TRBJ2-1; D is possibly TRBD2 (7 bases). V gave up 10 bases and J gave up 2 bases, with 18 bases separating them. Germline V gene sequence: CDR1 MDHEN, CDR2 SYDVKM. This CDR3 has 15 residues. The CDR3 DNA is TGTGCCACCGGGGGGCGGGAGTTACCCTACAATGAGCAGTTCTTC. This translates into CATGGRELPYNEQFF.

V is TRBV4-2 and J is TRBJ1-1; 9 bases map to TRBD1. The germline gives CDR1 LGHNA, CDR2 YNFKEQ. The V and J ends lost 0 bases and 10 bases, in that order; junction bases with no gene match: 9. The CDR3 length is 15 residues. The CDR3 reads CASSQEHRGQSAAFF. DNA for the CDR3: TGTGCCAGCAGCCAAGAGCACAGGGGGCAAAGCGCAGCTTTCTTT.

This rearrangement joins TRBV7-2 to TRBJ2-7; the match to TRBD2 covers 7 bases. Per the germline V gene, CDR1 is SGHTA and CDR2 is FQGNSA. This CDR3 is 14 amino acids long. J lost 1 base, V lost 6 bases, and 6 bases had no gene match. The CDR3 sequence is CASRRGSLSYEQYF. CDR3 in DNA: TGTGCCAGCAGACGCGGGAGTCTTTCCTACGAGCAGTACTTC.

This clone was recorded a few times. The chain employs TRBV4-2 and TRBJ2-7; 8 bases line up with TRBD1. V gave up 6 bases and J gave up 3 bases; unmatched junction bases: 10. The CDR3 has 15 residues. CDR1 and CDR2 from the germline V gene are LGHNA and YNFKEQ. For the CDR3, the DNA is TGTGCCAGCAGGCAGTCCGGGACAGGAGTCTACGAGCAGTACTTC. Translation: CASRQSGTGVYEQYF.

The CDR3 nucleotides read TGTGCCAGCAGTTTTACGGGAGTCAATCAGCCCCAGCATTTT. Its protein product is CASSFTGVNQPQHF. The chain uses TRBV28 and TRBJ1-5; D remains ambiguous. Germline V gene sequence: CDR1 MDHEN, CDR2 SYDVKM. The CDR3 loop spans 14 amino acids. V dropped 3 bases and J dropped 3 bases, with 9 bases sitting between them. Full variable domain (remainder filled in from reference TRBV28 and TRBJ1-5): DVKVTQSSRYLVKRTGEKVFLECVQDMDHENMFWYRQDPGLGLRLIYFSYDVKMKEKGDIPEGYSVSREKKERFSLILESASTNQTSMYLCASSFTGVNQPQHFGDGTRLSIL.

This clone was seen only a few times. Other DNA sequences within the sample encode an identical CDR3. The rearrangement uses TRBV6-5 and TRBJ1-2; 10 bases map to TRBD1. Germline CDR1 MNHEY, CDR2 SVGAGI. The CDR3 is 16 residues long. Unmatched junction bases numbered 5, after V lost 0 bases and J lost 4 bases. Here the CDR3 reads CASSYSRTGGGYGYTF. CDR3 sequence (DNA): TGTGCCAGCAGTTACTCCCGGACAGGGGGTGGCTATGGCTACACCTTC.

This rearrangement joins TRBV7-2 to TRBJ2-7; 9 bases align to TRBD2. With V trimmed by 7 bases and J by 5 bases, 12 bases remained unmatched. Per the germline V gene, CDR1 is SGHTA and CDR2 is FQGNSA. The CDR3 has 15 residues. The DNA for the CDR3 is TGTGCCAGCACCCCGCCCGGCGGGAGGGCCCACGAGCAGTACTTC. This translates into CASTPPGGRAHEQYF.

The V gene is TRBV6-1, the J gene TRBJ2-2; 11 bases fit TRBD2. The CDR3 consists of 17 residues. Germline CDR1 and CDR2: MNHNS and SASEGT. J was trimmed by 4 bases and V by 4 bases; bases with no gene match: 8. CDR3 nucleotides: TGTGCCAGCAGTGGCTTGATAGCGGGAGGGGGCACCGGGGAGCTGTTTTTT. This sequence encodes CASSGLIAGGGTGELFF.

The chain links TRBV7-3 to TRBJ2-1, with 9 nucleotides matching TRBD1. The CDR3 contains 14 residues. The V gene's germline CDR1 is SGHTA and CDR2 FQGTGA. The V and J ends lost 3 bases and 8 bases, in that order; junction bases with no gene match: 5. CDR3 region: CASSLQTGGDEQFF. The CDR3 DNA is TGTGCCAGCAGCTTGCAGACAGGGGGAGATGAGCAGTTCTTC.

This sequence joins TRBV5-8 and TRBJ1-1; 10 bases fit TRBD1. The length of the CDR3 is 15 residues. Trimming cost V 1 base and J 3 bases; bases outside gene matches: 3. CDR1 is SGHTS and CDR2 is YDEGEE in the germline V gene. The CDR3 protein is CASSLRDRGDTEAFF. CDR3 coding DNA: TGTGCCAGCAGCTTGCGGGACAGGGGAGACACTGAAGCTTTCTTT.

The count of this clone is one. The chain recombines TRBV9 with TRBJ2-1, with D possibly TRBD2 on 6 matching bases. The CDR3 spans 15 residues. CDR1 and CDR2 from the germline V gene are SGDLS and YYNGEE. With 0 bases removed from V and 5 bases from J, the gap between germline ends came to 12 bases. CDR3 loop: CASSVGGSGNNEQFF. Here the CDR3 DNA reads TGTGCCAGCAGCGTAGGTGGTAGCGGAAACAATGAGCAGTTCTTC.

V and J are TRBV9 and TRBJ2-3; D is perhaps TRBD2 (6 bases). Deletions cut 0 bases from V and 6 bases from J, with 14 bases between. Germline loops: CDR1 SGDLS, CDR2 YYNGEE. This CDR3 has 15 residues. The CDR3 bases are TGTGCCAGCAGCGTAGTTACCGGGAGAGGGGATACGCAGTATTTT. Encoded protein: CASSVVTGRGDTQYF.

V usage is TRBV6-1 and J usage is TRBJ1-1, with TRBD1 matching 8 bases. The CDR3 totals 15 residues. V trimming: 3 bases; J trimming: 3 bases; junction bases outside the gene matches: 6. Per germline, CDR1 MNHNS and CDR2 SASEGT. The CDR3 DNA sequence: TGTGCCAGCAGTGACCCAGGGGGCGGGGACACTGAAGCTTTCTTT. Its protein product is CASSDPGGGDTEAFF.

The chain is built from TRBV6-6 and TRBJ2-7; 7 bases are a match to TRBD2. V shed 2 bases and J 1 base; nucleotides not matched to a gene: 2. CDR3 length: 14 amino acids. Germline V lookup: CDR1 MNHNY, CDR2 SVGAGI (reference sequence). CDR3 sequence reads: CASSYLAVSYEQYF. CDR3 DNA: TGTGCCAGCAGTTACCTAGCGGTTTCCTACGAGCAGTACTTC.

CDR3 nucleotide sequence: TGTGCCAGCAGCACCGGGACAAGTCCTGGCGAGCAGTACTTC. Translation: CASSTGTSPGEQYF. The chain employs TRBV7-3 and TRBJ2-7; D might be TRBD1 (6 bases). The CDR3 totals 14 residues. The V end lost 5 bases, the J end lost 6 bases, and 17 bases lay between the germline ends. CDR1 is SGHTA and CDR2 is FQGTGA in the germline V gene.

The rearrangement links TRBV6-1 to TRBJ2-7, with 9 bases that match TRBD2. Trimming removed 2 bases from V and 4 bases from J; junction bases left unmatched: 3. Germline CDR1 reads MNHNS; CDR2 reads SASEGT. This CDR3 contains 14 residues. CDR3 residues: CASSELAGLYEQYF. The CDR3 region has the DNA TGTGCCAGCAGTGAACTAGCGGGACTGTACGAGCAGTACTTC.

CDR3 amino acids: CASSAKDRGRVGNEQFF. In nucleotides, the CDR3 is TGTGCCAGCAGCGCCAAGGACAGGGGAAGGGTGGGCAATGAGCAGTTCTTC. V and J are TRBV9 and TRBJ2-1; 9 bases are a match to TRBD1. Germline CDR1 and CDR2: SGDLS and YYNGEE. The CDR3 runs 17 residues. V gave up 3 bases and J gave up 6 bases; unmatched junction bases: 13.

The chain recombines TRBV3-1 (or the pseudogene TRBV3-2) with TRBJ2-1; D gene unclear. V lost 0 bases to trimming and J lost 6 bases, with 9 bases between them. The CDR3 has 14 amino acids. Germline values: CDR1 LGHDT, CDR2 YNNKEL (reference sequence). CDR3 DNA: TGTGCCAGCAGCCAAGATATCCTCTCCAATGAGCAGTTCTTC. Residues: CASSQDILSNEQFF.

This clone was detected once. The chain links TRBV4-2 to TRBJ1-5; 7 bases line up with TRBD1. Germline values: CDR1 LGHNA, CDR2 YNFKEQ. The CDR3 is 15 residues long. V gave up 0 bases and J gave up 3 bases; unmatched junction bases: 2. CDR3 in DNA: TGTGCCAGCAGCCAAGATGGGACAGACAATCAGCCCCAGCATTTT. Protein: CASSQDGTDNQPQHF.